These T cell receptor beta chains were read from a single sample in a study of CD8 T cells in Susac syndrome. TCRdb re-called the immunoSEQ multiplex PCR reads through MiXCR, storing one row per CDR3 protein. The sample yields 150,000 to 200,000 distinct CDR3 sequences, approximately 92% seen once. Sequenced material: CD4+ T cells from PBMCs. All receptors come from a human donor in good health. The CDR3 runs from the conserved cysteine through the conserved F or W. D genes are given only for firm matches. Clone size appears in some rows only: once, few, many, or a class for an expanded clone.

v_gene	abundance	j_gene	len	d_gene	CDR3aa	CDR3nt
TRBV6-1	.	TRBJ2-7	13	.	CASTRPQEWEQYF	TGTGCCAGCACGCGGCCTCAGGAGTGGGAGCAGTACTTC
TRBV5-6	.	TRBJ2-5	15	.	CASSLGMQQWETQYF	TGTGCCAGCAGCTTGGGCATGCAGCAGTGGGAGACCCAGTACTTC
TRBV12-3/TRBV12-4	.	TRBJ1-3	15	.	CASTPGEAVRGTIYF	TGTGCCAGCACCCCGGGAGAGGCGGTGAGGGGCACCATATATTTT
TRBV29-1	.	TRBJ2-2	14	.	CSFRDTSRTGELFF	TGCAGCTTCCGGGACACCAGTCGGACCGGGGAGCTGTTTTTT
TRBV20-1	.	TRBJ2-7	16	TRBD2	CSARDPLAGASYEQYF	TGCAGTGCTAGAGACCCACTAGCGGGGGCTTCCTACGAGCAGTACTTC
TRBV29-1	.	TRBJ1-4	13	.	CSVGSPTNEKLFF	TGCAGCGTTGGTAGTCCAACTAATGAAAAACTGTTTTTT
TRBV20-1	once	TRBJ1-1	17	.	CSARGWGQKGGNTEAFF	TGCAGTGCTAGAGGGTGGGGCCAGAAGGGTGGAAACACTGAAGCTTTCTTT
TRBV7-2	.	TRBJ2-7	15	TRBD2	CASSPLLAGGGEQYF	TGTGCCAGCAGCCCCCTACTAGCGGGGGGTGGAGAGCAGTACTTC
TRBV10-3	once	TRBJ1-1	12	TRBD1	CAITGQGAEAFF	TGTGCCATCACCGGCCAGGGGGCCGAAGCTTTCTTT
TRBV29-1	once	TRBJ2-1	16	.	CSVEGGGLTKYNEQFF	TGCAGCGTTGAAGGAGGGGGACTAACGAAATACAATGAGCAGTTCTTC
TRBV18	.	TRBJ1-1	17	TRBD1	CASSPRGTGRRNTEAFF	TGTGCCAGCTCACCAAGGGGGACAGGGAGGCGGAACACTGAAGCTTTCTTT
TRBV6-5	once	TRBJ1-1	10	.	CATGDTEAFF	TGTGCCACGGGGGACACTGAAGCTTTCTTT
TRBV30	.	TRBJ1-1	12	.	CAWSPGGFEAFF	TGTGCCTGGAGTCCCGGGGGGTTCGAAGCTTTCTTT
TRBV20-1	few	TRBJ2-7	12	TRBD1	CSAGTGTYEQYF	TGCAGTGCCGGGACAGGGACCTACGAGCAGTACTTC
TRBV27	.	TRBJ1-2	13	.	CASGAPGGGGYTF	TGTGCCAGCGGGGCCCCCGGGGGAGGTGGCTACACCTTC
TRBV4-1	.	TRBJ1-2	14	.	CASSQGDGFGGYTF	TGCGCCAGCAGCCAGGGAGACGGGTTCGGTGGCTACACCTTC